The clone carrying this T cell receptor beta chain was recorded only once. No antigen is known for it. This specimen comes from a study of shared clonotypes between healthy human individuals. General study results and limits: Relative to clonotypes present in all four donors, those not shared had lower generation probabilities.

Within Nashville, Tennessee resided all donors, each a Caucasian adult. Generated by immunoSEQ multiplex PCR, the TCRdb table keeps only in-frame clones and is missing some. The sample has fewer than 3 million clones, roughly 90% seen once; the top ten hold around 0.38%. The sequence came from a man aged 18 to 29 in good health. Some clones in this sample may be carry-over from other donors' samples. Sequences were obtained from naive CD4+ T cells from PBMCs. The sample's subset: CD45RA+ positively selected.

The CDR3 protein is CASRPGQGGTDTQYF. The CDR3 nucleotides are TGTGCCAGCAGGCCGGGACAGGGCGGCACAGATACGCAGTATTTT. This chain joins TRBV9 and TRBJ2-3, with 9 bases that match TRBD1. The CDR3 extends over 15 amino acids. Germline trimming cut 5 bases from V and 1 base from J; bases unmatched to any gene: 5. Germline loops: CDR1 SGDLS, CDR2 YYNGEE. Full variable domain (outside the CDR3, taken from reference TRBV9 and TRBJ2-3): DSGVTQTPKHLITATGQRVTLRCSPRSGDLSVYWYQQSLDQGLQFLIQYYNGEERAKGNILERFSAQQFPDLHSELNLSSLELGDSALYFCASRPGQGGTDTQYFGPGTRLTVL.